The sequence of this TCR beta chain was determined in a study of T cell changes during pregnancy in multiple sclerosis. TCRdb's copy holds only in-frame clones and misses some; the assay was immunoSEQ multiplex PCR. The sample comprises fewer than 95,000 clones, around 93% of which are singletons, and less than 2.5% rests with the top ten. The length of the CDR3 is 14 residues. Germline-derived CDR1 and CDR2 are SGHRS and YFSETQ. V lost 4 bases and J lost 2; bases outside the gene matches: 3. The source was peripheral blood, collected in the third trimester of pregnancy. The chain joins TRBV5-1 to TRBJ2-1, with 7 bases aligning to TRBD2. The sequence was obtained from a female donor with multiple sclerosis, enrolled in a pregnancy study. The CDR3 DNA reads TGCGCCAGCAGCGGCGGGAGCACCTACAATGAGCAGTTCTTC. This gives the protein CASSGGSTYNEQFF.